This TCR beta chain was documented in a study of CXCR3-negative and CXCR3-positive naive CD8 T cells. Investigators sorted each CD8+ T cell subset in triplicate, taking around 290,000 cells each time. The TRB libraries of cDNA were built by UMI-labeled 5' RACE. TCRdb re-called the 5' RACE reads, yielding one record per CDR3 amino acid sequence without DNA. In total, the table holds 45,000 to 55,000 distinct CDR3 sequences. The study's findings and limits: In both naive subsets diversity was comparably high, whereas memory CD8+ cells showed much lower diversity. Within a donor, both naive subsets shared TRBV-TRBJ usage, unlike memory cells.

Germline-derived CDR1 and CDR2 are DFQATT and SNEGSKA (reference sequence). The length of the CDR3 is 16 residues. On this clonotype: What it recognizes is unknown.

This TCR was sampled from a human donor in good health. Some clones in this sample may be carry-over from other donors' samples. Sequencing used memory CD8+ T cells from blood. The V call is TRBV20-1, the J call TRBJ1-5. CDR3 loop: CSARDVLGEGNQPQHF.